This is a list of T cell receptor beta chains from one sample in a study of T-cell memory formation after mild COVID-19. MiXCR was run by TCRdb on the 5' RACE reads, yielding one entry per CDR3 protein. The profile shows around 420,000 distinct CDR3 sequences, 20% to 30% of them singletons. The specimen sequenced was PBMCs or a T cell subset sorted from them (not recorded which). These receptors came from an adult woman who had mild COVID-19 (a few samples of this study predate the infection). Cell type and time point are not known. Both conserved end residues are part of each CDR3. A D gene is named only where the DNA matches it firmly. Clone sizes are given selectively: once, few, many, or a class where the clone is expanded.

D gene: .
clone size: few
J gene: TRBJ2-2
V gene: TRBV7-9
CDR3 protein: CASSLAGGLTGELFF
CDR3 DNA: TGTGCCAGCAGCTTAGCCGGGGGGCTCACCGGGGAGCTGTTTTTT

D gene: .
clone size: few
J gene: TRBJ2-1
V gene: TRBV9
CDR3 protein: CASSAFGDSYNEQFF
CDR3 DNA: TGTGCCAGCAGCGCGTTCGGGGACTCCTACAATGAGCAGTTCTTC

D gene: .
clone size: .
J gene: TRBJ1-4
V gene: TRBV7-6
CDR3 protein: CASSLLARTTNEKLFF
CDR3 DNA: TGTGCCAGCAGCTTACTTGCGCGGACGACTAATGAAAAACTGTTTTTT

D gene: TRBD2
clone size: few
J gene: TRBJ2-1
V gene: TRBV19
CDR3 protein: CASSPTGLAGVGEQFF
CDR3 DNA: TGTGCCAGTAGTCCGACGGGACTAGCGGGAGTTGGGGAGCAGTTCTTC

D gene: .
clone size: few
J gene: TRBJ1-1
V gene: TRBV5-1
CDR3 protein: CASSLGSGPMNTEAFF
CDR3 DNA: TGCGCCAGCAGCTTGGGTTCCGGACCGATGAACACTGAAGCTTTCTTT

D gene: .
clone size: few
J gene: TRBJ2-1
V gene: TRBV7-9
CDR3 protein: CASSSRRHNEQFF
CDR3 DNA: TGTGCCAGCAGCTCCCGGCGGCACAATGAGCAGTTCTTC

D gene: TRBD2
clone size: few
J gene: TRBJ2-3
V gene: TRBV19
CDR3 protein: CASSSLLAGEADTQYF
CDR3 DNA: TGTGCCAGTAGTTCGCTTCTAGCGGGAGAGGCAGATACGCAGTATTTT

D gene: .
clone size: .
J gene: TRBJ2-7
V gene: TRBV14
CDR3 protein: CASSQDGKSSYEQYF
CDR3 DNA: TGTGCCAGCAGCCAAGATGGGAAAAGCTCCTACGAGCAGTACTTC

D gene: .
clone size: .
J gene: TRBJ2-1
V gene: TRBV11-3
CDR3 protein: CASSPTWDEQFF
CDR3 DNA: TGTGCCAGCAGCCCCACCTGGGATGAGCAGTTCTTC

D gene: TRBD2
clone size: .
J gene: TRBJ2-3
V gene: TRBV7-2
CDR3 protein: CASSGGAGGPSDTQYF
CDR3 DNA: TGTGCCAGCTCTGGCGGGGCGGGAGGGCCCTCAGATACGCAGTATTTT

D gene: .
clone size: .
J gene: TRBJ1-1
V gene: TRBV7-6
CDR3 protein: CASSLGGQGRNTEAFF
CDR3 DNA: TGTGCCAGCAGCTTAGGAGGCCAAGGGCGGAACACTGAAGCTTTCTTT

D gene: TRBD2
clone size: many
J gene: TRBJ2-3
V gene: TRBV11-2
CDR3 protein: CASSLASLAGGYTDTQYF
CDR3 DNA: TGTGCCAGCAGCTTAGCCTCACTAGCGGGGGGATACACAGATACGCAGTATTTT